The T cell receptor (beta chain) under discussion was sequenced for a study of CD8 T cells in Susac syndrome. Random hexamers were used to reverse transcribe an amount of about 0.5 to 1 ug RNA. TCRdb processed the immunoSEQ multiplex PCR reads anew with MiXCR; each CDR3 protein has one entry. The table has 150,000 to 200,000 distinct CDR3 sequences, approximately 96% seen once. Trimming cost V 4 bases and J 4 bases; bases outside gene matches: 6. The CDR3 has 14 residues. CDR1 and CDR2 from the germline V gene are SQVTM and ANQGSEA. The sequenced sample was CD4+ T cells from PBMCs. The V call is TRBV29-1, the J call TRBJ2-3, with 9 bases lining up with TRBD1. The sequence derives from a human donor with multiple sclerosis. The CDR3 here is CSVGVGQGPDTQYF. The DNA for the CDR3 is TGCAGCGTTGGTGTGGGACAGGGCCCAGATACGCAGTATTTT.